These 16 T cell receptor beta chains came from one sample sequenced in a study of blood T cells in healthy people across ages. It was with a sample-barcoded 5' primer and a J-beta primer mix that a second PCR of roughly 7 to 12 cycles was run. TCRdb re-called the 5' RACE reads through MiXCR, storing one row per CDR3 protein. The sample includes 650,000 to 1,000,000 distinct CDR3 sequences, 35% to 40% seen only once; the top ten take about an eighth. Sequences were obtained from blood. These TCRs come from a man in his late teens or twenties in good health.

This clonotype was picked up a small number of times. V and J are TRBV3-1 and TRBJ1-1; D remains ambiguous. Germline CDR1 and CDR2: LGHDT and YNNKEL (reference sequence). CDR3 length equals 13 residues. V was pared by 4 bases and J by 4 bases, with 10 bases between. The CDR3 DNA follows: TGTGCCAGCAGCCCCCTTGACACCACTGAAGCTTTCTTT. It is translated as CASSPLDTTEAFF.

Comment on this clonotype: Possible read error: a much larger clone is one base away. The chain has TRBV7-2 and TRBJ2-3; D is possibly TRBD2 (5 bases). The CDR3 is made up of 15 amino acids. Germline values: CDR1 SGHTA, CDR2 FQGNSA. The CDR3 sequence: CARSLGPRGTDTQYF. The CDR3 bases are TGTGCCCGCAGCTTAGGTCCCCGGGGTACAGATACGCAGTATTTT.

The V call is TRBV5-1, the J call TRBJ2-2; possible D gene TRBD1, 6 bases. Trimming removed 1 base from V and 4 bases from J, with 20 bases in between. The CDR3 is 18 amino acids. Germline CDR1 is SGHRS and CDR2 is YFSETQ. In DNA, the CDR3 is TGCGCCAGCAGCTTGACCCATTCAGGGGTTCTAGGCACCGGGGAGCTGTTTTTT. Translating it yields CASSLTHSGVLGTGELFF.

The CDR3 DNA reads as TGCGCCAGCAGCTTGACCGGAGCTTCGTTATCCTATGAAAAACTGTTTTTT. It is translated as CASSLTGASLSYEKLFF. The rearrangement uses TRBV5-1 and TRBJ1-4; no reliable D call. This CDR3 region has 17 residues. The V gene's germline CDR1 is SGHRS and CDR2 YFSETQ. Between the trimmed V and J ends, which lost 1 base and 6 bases, there was a span of 19 bases.

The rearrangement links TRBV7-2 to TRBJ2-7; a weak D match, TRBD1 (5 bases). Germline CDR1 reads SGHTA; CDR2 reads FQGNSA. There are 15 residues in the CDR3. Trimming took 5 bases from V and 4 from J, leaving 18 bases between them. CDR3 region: CASSPSQGTPYEQYF. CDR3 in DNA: TGTGCCAGCAGCCCAAGTCAGGGAACTCCTTACGAGCAGTACTTC.

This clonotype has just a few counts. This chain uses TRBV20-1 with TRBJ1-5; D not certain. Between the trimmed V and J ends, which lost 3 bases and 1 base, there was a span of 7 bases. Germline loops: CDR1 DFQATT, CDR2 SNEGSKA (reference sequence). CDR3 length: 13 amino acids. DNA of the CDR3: TGCAGTGCTAGGGGGATAAGCAATCAGCCCCAGCATTTT. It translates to CSARGISNQPQHF.

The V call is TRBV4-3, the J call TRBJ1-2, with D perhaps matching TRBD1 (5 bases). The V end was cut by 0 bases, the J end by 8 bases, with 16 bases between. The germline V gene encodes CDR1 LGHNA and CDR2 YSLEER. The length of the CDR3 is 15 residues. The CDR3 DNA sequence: TGCGCCAGCAGCCAAGATCACCGGCAGGGATACGGCTACACCTTC. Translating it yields CASSQDHRQGYGYTF.

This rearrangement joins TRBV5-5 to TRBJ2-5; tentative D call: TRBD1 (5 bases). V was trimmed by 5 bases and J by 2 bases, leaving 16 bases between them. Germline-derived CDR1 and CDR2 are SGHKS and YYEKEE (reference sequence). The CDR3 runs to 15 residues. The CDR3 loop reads CASSRLPDSQETQYF. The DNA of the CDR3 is TGTGCCAGCAGTCGCTTACCCGACAGTCAAGAGACCCAGTACTTC.

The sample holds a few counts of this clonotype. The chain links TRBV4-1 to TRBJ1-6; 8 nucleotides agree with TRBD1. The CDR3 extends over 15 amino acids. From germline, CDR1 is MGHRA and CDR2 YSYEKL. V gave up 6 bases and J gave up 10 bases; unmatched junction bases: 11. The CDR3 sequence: CASSPSGTGPSPLHF. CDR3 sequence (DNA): TGCGCCAGCAGTCCTAGCGGGACAGGACCCTCACCCCTCCACTTT.

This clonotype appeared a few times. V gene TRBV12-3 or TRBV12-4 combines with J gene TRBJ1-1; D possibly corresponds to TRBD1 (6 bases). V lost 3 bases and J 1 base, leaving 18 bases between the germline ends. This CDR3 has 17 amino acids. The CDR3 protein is CASSFEPRWTENTEAFF. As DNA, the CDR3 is TGTGCCAGCAGTTTTGAGCCCCGGTGGACAGAGAACACTGAAGCTTTCTTT.

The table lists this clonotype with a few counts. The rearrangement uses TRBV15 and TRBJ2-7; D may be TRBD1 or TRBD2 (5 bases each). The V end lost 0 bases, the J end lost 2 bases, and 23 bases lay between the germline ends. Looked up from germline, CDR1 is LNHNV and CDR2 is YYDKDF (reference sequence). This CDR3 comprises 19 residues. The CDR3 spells CATSRDNARDVPSPYEQYF. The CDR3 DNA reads TGTGCCACCAGCAGAGATAACGCCAGGGACGTCCCTTCCCCCTACGAGCAGTACTTC.

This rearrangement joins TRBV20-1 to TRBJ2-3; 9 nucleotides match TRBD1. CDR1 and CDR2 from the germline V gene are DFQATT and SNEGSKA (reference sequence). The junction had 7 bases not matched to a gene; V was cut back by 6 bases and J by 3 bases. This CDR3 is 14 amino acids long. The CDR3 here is CSAKQGARTDTQYF. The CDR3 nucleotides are TGCAGTGCCAAACAGGGGGCGCGGACAGATACGCAGTATTTT.

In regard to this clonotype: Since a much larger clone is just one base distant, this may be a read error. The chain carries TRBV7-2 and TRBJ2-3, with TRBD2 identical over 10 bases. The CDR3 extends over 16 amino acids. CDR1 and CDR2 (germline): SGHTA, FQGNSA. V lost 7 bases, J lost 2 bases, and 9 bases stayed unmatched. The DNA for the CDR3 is TGTGCCAGCAACTACAGGACTAGCGGCCCCACAGATACGCAGTATTTT. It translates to CASNYRTSGPTDTQYF.

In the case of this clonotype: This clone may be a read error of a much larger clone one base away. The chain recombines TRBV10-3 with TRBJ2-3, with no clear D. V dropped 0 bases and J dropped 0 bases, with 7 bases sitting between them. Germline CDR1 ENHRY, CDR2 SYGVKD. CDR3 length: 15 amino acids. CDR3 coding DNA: TGTGCCATCAGTGAGTCGCTAGGGAGCACAGATACGCAGTATTTT. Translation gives CAISESLGSTDTQYF.

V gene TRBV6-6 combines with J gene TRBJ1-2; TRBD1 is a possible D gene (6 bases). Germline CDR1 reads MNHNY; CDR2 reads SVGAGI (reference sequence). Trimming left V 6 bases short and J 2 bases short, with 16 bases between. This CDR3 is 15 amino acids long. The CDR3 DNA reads TGTGCCAGCAGATTAGACAGGATACTAAACTATGGCTACACCTTC. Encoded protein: CASRLDRILNYGYTF.

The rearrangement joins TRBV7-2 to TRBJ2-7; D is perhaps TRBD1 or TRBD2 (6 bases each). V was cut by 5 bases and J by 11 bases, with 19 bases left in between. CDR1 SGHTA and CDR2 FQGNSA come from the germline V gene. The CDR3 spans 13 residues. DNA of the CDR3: TGTGCCAGCAGCCGTGGAGGGGGGCCTTCCGAGTACTTC. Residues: CASSRGGGPSEYF. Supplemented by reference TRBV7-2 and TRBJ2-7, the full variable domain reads GAGVSQSPSNKVTEKGKDVELRCDPISGHTALYWYRQSLGQGLEFLIYFQGNSAPDKSGLPSDRFSAERTGGSVSTLTIQRTQQEDSAVYLCASSRGGGPSEYFGPGTRLTVT.